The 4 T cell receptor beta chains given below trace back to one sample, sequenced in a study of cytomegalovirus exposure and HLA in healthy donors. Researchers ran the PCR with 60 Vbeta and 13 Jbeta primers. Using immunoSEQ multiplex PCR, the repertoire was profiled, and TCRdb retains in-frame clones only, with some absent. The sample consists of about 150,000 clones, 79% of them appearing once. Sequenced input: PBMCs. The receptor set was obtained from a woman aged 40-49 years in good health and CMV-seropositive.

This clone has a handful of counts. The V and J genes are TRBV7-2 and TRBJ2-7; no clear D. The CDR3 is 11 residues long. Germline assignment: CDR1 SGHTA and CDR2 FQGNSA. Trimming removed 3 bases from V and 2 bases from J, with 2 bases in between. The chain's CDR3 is CASSFAYEQYF. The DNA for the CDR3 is TGTGCCAGCAGCTTCGCCTACGAGCAGTACTTC.

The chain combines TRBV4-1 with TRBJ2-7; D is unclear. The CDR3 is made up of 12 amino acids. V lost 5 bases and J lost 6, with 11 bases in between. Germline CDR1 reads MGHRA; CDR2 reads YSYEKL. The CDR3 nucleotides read TGCGCCAGCAGCTTACCCGCGTCCGAGCAGTACTTC. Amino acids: CASSLPASEQYF.

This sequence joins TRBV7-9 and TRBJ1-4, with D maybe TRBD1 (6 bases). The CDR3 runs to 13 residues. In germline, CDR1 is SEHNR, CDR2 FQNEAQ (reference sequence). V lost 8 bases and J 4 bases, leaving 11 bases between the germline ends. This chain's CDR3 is CASQIQGNEKLFF. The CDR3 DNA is TGTGCCAGCCAGATACAGGGTAATGAAAAACTGTTTTTT.

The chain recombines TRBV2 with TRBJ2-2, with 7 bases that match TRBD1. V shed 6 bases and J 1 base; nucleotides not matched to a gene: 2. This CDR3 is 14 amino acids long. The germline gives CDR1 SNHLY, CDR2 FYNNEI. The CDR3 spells CASRGTVNTGELFF. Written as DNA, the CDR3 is TGTGCCAGCAGGGGGACAGTGAACACCGGGGAGCTGTTTTTT.